This section outlines one TCR beta chain sequence together with its context. This clone has a handful of counts. Its cognate antigen has yet to be identified. No quality values exist for individual bases; no much larger clone is one base distant. The data derive from a study of blood T cell repertoires in COVID-19 (dated by TCRdb to the early 2020s). Context from the whole study: Samples covering the acute and convalescent phases of COVID-19 were provided by collaborators in the United States, Italy and Spain. The material from the prospective study consisted of cDNA or gDNA derived from T cells, B-cell-depleted T cells, or PBMCs. The dataset comprised deeply sampled blood TCRbeta repertoires from subjects exposed to, actively infected with, or recovered from COVID-19. A freely available public database, intended as a resource for researchers studying the immune response to SARS-CoV-2, is where the repertoires were released. Samples came from the ongoing ImmuneRACE study (first 160 participants) plus 1,254 subjects from 6 global collaborators. Nearly every sample came with metadata listing a de-identified subject ID, COVID-19 status, age in years and sex. Where available, HLA class I and class II types were taken from metadata supplied by the sample provider and were not determined by assay-based typing. The paper as a whole reports these results and caveats: How much clinical and demographic metadata was included differed by source and by participant, and the metadata was provided uncurated.

TCRbeta CDR3 regions were amplified from genomic DNA using the immunoSEQ Assay, a bias-controlled multiplex PCR. The published analysis was carried out like this. The number of nucleated cells in each sample was estimated by amplification of reference gene primers within the assay. Sequence reads were collapsed and filtered to measure the absolute abundance of every unique TCRbeta CDR3 rearrangement. For each sample, productive Simpson clonality was calculated as the square root of Simpson's diversity index across productive rearrangements. TCRdb retrieved this table from immuneACCESS and kept in-frame rearrangements only. Not all clones are present; in checked studies, unresolved V genes account for under half, and no reason is known for the remainder. D and trimming come from the DNA, and the V and J calls and clone size come from that table. In this sample the table shows 160,000 or so clones, about 86% of which occur a single time. The ten biggest clones cover approximately 10% of the sample.

One collaborating source in Seattle enrolled patients while the patients were actively infected and followed the patients over time throughout the course of disease. The collaborating institutions used their own protocols to collect whole blood in K2EDTA tubes. For TCRbeta analysis, collaborators shipped samples as frozen whole blood, isolated PBMCs, or DNA extracted from either of those sample types. The receptor was isolated from a woman between 65 and 79 years old with COVID-19, enrolled during active disease. Sequencing used peripheral blood.

CDR3 sequence: CASSATGLGGYTF. The DNA is TGTGCCAGCAGTGCGACAGGGTTAGGTGGCTACACCTTC. Recombination linked TRBV28 to TRBJ1-2, with 7 bases matching TRBD1. The CDR3 covers 13 residues, taking in both the cysteine and the phenylalanine. Only the CDR3 part of the read is kept: 39 bases, read in frame from the first base. CDR1 is given as MDHEN and CDR2 as SYDVKM, both from the germline V gene. V loses 5 bases at its end and J loses 7 bases; junction bases beyond the gene matches: 7.